What follows are 19 T cell receptor beta chains derived from one specimen sequenced in a study of T cell responses to AZD1222 COVID-19 vaccine. The protocol was immunoSEQ multiplex PCR, while the TCRdb copy is restricted to in-frame clones and leaves out a portion. The data hold over 150,000 clones, with around 90% observed a single time. Sequenced material: peripheral blood, taken on day 0 of AZD1222 vaccination. The receptors originated from an adult in good health.

The chain combines TRBV6-5 with TRBJ1-2; 8 positions match TRBD1. CDR1 MNHEY and CDR2 SVGAGI come from the germline V gene. V lost 6 bases, J lost 5 bases, and 8 bases stayed unmatched. This CDR3 region has 14 residues. The CDR3 coding sequence is TGTGCCAGCAGATTGGGGACAGGAATTTATGGCTACACCTTC. Residues: CASRLGTGIYGYTF.

J is TRBJ2-1 and V is TRBV23-1; possibly TRBD1 or TRBD2 for D (6 bases each). TRBV23-1 is annotated as an ORF whose role is uncertain. Trimming stripped 1 base from V and 0 bases from J, with 13 bases between. The CDR3 runs 17 residues. The CDR3 coding sequence is TGCGCCAGCAGTCAATTGGGGGGCCTACGCTCCTACAATGAGCAGTTCTTC. Encoded protein: CASSQLGGLRSYNEQFF.

The chain recombines TRBV9 with TRBJ2-7; D possibly corresponds to TRBD1 (6 bases). The CDR3 length is 15 residues. V lost 0 bases and J lost 1, with 11 bases in between. Per the germline V gene, CDR1 is SGDLS and CDR2 is YYNGEE. The CDR3 protein is CASSVGQGRSYEQYF. The CDR3 DNA follows: TGTGCCAGCAGCGTAGGGCAGGGGAGATCCTACGAGCAGTACTTC.

The chain carries TRBV6-5 and TRBJ1-1; 9 bases line up with TRBD1. Losses at the gene ends were 5 bases for V and 4 bases for J; bases not matched to a gene: 8. Germline-derived CDR1 and CDR2 are MNHEY and SVGAGI. The CDR3 runs to 15 residues. The CDR3 loop is CASSNHRGRGTEAFF. DNA of the CDR3: TGTGCCAGCAGTAATCACAGGGGGCGGGGCACTGAAGCTTTCTTT.

The CDR3 DNA follows: TGTGCCAGCAGCCACATGAATGAGCAGTTCTTC. Translating it yields CASSHMNEQFF. The chain is built from TRBV5-4 and TRBJ2-1; no clear D. V dropped 4 bases and J dropped 7 bases, with 6 bases sitting between them. Per the germline V gene, CDR1 is SGHNT and CDR2 is YYREEE (reference sequence). The CDR3 loop spans 11 amino acids.

This clone was recorded a few times. The chain combines TRBV5-1 with TRBJ2-1, with 12 bases that match TRBD2. V shed 4 bases and J 9 bases; nucleotides not matched to a gene: 11. The CDR3 has 16 residues. CDR1 and CDR2 from the germline V gene are SGHRS and YFSETQ. Written as DNA, the CDR3 is TGCGCCAGCAGCCTGGAGTCTAGCGGGAGGGTGGGTGAGCAGTTCTTC. This translates into CASSLESSGRVGEQFF.

This clone has a handful of counts. V and J are TRBV10-1 and TRBJ2-1; 11 bases are a match to TRBD2. V shed 5 bases and J 3 bases; nucleotides not matched to a gene: 3. Germline V gene lookup returns CDR1 WNHNN and CDR2 SYGVQD (reference sequence). This CDR3 comprises 15 residues. The CDR3 protein is CASSTGTSGYNEQFF. CDR3 coding DNA: TGCGCCAGCAGTACCGGGACTAGCGGCTACAATGAGCAGTTCTTC.

The chain employs TRBV6-5 and TRBJ2-1; perhaps TRBD2 as D (6 bases). V was cut by 7 bases and J by 8 bases, with 15 bases left in between. Germline V gene lookup returns CDR1 MNHEY and CDR2 SVGAGI. CDR3 length equals 13 residues. The CDR3 protein is CASTPLRDYEQFF. The CDR3 bases are TGTGCCAGCACCCCCCTAAGGGACTATGAGCAGTTCTTC.

V usage is TRBV6-5 and J usage is TRBJ1-2, with TRBD1 as a possible D gene (5 bases). The germline V gene encodes CDR1 MNHEY and CDR2 SVGAGI. The ends were cut back, 6 bases at V and 2 bases at J, with 10 bases in the middle. The CDR3 extends over 13 amino acids. CDR3 sequence: CASRKTENYGYTF. The CDR3 DNA reads TGTGCCAGCAGGAAGACAGAAAACTATGGCTACACCTTC.

The V call is TRBV4-2, the J call TRBJ2-7; possibly TRBD1 for D (6 bases). Trimming left V 0 bases short and J 2 bases short, with 11 bases between. CDR3 size: 15 residues. The germline gives CDR1 LGHNA, CDR2 YNFKEQ. In nucleotides, the CDR3 is TGTGCCAGCAGCCAAGATGTACAGGGACCCTACGAGCAGTACTTC. This encodes CASSQDVQGPYEQYF.

The chain couples TRBV5-6 to TRBJ1-6; D may be TRBD1 (5 bases). V lost 1 base to trimming and J lost 4 bases, with 9 bases between them. Germline V CDR1 and CDR2: SGHDT, YYEEEE. CDR3 length: 15 amino acids. In nucleotides, the CDR3 is TGTGCCAGCAGCTTGATCTCAGGGTATAATTCACCCCTCCACTTT. Amino acid sequence: CASSLISGYNSPLHF.

The chain links TRBV4-2 to TRBJ2-5; a possible D gene is TRBD2 (7 bases). V was cut by 3 bases and J by 1 base, with 21 bases left in between. Germline values: CDR1 LGHNA, CDR2 YNFKEQ. The CDR3 is made up of 18 amino acids. CDR3 DNA: TGTGCCAGCAGCCAGGCAGGCGGCGGGGGCGGGGCCCAAGAGACCCAGTACTTC. It codes for CASSQAGGGGGAQETQYF.

CDR3 sequence reads: CASSIGSSTGNTIYF. CDR3 nucleotide sequence: TGTGCCAGTAGTATCGGGAGCTCAACTGGAAACACCATATATTTT. V gene TRBV19 combines with J gene TRBJ1-3; D uncertain. V was clipped by 3 bases and J by 2 bases, with 11 bases between them. The CDR3 contains 15 residues. Per the germline V gene, CDR1 is LNHDA and CDR2 is SQIVND (reference sequence). The full variable domain, with the rest looked up from reference TRBV19 and TRBJ1-3, is DGGITQSPKYLFRKEGQNVTLSCEQNLNHDAMYWYRQDPGQGLRLIYYSQIVNDFQKGDIAEGYSVSREKKESFPLTVTSAQKNPTAFYLCASSIGSSTGNTIYFGEGSWLTVV.

This rearrangement joins TRBV29-1 to TRBJ1-1; TRBD1 matches at 11 bases. This CDR3 spans 14 amino acids. The trim removed 4 bases at V and 4 bases at J, leaving 5 bases unmatched. The V gene's germline CDR1 is SQVTM and CDR2 ANQGSEA. The CDR3 DNA reads as TGCAGCGTTGTGGGGGGACAGGGGGTCACTGAAGCTTTCTTT. This translates into CSVVGGQGVTEAFF.

The V gene is TRBV30, the J gene TRBJ1-5; D unclear. In germline, CDR1 is GTSNPN, CDR2 SVGIG (reference sequence). The V end was cut by 1 base, the J end by 2 bases, with 12 bases between. CDR3 length: 15 amino acids. In DNA, the CDR3 is TGTGCCTGGAGTGCCTACATAGGTGGCAATCAGCCCCAGCATTTT. Its translation: CAWSAYIGGNQPQHF.

Here the CDR3 reads CASSSTPNTEAFF. CDR3 in DNA: TGTGCCAGTAGTAGTACTCCGAACACTGAAGCTTTCTTT. The chain is built from TRBV19 and TRBJ1-1; D is ambiguous. V lost 4 bases, J lost 1 base, and 7 bases lay in between. The CDR3 totals 13 residues. CDR1 and CDR2 (germline): LNHDA, SQIVND (reference sequence).

The CDR3 nucleotides read TGTGCCAGCAGCTTAGATCCTGAGGCCCTATCCACTGAAGCTTTCTTT. As protein: CASSLDPEALSTEAFF. The chain employs TRBV11-3 and TRBJ1-1; D unclear. CDR3 length equals 16 residues. The V gene's germline CDR1 is SGHNT and CDR2 YENEEA. Between the trimmed V and J ends, which lost 0 bases and 4 bases, there was a span of 15 bases.

The gene calls are TRBV6-5 and TRBJ2-3, with unresolved D. V lost 4 bases and J 1 base, leaving 6 bases between the germline ends. Per germline, CDR1 MNHEY and CDR2 SVGAGI. The CDR3 covers 13 residues. The CDR3 loop is CASSWDRTDTQYF. In DNA, the CDR3 is TGTGCCAGCAGTTGGGATCGCACAGATACGCAGTATTTT.

The chain uses TRBV6-1 and TRBJ1-1, with no clear D. This CDR3 is 11 amino acids long. Per germline, CDR1 MNHNS and CDR2 SASEGT. Trimming left V 3 bases short and J 11 bases short, with 10 bases between. The CDR3 loop reads CASSDRVWAFF. CDR3 nucleotide sequence: TGTGCCAGCAGTGACCGGGTCTGGGCTTTCTTT.